These T cell receptor beta chains were read from a single sample in a study of T cells in localized non-small cell lung cancer. The assay was immunoSEQ multiplex PCR, and TCRdb's table has in-frame clones only and misses some. This sample has about 5,500 clones, with roughly 88% found just once. The material sequenced was peripheral blood mononuclear cells, taken before any cancer treatment. Every receptor here comes from a female donor over 55 with stage II lung adenocarcinoma. Both conserved end residues are part of each CDR3. A D gene is named only where the DNA matches it firmly. Only some rows state a clone size, as once, few, many or a class for expanded clones.

>TRBJ2-1|.|once|TRBV29-1
TGCAGCGTTGAACGCGGGGCCCCTAATGAGCAGTTCTTC
CSVERGAPNEQFF
>TRBJ2-1|TRBD1|.|TRBV29-1
TGCAGCGTACTGACAGGGAACACGAGGGGTGAGCAGTTCTTC
CSVLTGNTRGEQFF
>TRBJ2-1|.|few|TRBV4-1
TGCGCCAGCAGCCAAGATACGAGGGGGAACAATGAGCAGTTCTTC
CASSQDTRGNNEQFF
>TRBJ2-2|TRBD2|.|TRBV5-1
TGCGCCAGCACCGGGGGGTCGAACACCGGGGAGCTGTTTTTT
CASTGGSNTGELFF
>TRBJ1-5|.|.|TRBV28
TGTGCCAGCAGTTTCAGGGGTACTCAGCCCCAGCATTTT
CASSFRGTQPQHF
>TRBJ2-1|TRBD2|.|TRBV5-1
TGCGCCAGCAGCACGCGAGCGGGGCCTGGGGGTGAGCAGTTCTTC
CASSTRAGPGGEQFF
>TRBJ2-5|TRBD2|.|TRBV7-9
TGTGCCAGCAGCCTTGGCGGACTAGCGGAAGAGACCCAGTACTTC
CASSLGGLAEETQYF
>TRBJ2-1|TRBD2|.|TRBV4-2
TGTGCCAGCAGCCAAGGCGGGACTAGCGAGTTTTGGGGAGACAATGAGCAGTTCTTC
CASSQGGTSEFWGDNEQFF
>TRBJ1-4|TRBD1|.|TRBV2
TGTGCCAGCAGTGAGGCCGGGACAGGGAGTGAAAAACTGTTTTTT
CASSEAGTGSEKLFF
>TRBJ1-3|.|.|TRBV2
TGTGCCAGCGTCCAAGGTGGCGGAAACACCATATATTTT
CASVQGGGNTIYF
>TRBJ2-2|TRBD2|.|TRBV7-9
TGTGCCAGCAGAGCGGGAGAGGGCGGGGAGCTGTTTTTT
CASRAGEGGELFF
>TRBJ2-6|.|.|TRBV7-2
TGTGCCAGCAGCGTTCAGGTGGTCTCTGGGGCCAACGTCCTGACTTTC
CASSVQVVSGANVLTF
>TRBJ2-5|.|.|TRBV7-3
TGTGCCTGCAGCTTTTCAGGACAAGAGACCCAGTACTTC
CACSFSGQETQYF
>TRBJ1-2|.|.|TRBV11-2
TGTGCCAGCAGCCCGACAGAGAACTATGGCTACACCTTC
CASSPTENYGYTF
>TRBJ2-1|.|.|TRBV7-2
TGTGCCAGCAGCCTTCTAGAGCAGTTCTTC
CASSLLEQFF
>TRBJ2-1|.|.|TRBV7-8
TGTGCCAGCAGCTTACTAGGGGCAAAACAGGGAAAAGGATACAATGAGCAGTTCTTC
CASSLLGAKQGKGYNEQFF
>TRBJ2-5|TRBD1|.|TRBV19
TGTGCCAGTAGTCCTAACAGGGGGTCGCACCAAGAGACCCAGTACTTC
CASSPNRGSHQETQYF
>TRBJ2-7|.|once|TRBV5-6
TGTGCCAGCAGCTTGGCCGGATCCTACGAGCAGTACTTC
CASSLAGSYEQYF
>TRBJ2-3|.|.|TRBV5-1
TGCGCCAGCAGCGTCACAGGCACAGATACGCAGTATTTT
CASSVTGTDTQYF
>TRBJ2-1|TRBD2|.|TRBV11-3
TGTGCCAGCAGCCGCGAACTCGGACTAGCGGGTGTCAATGAGCAGTTCTTC
CASSRELGLAGVNEQFF
>TRBJ2-1|.|.|TRBV5-1
TGCGCCAGCAGCCCCCGACCCGGATATAGTGAGCAGTTCTTC
CASSPRPGYSEQFF
>TRBJ1-4|.|.|TRBV11-1
TGTGCCAGCAGCCAGGGACTCCGGGGGAATGAAAAACTGTTTTTT
CASSQGLRGNEKLFF
>TRBJ1-2|TRBD1|few|TRBV27
TGTGCCAGCAGTTCGACAGGGTACAGCTATGGCTACACCTTC
CASSSTGYSYGYTF
>TRBJ2-5|.|.|TRBV19
TGTGCCAGTAGTCCAACGACAGGTTTCCAAGAGACCCAGTACTTC
CASSPTTGFQETQYF
>TRBJ1-2|TRBD1|once|TRBV6-9
TGTGCCAGCAGTTCCGGACAGGGGTTGGGTGGCTACACCTTC
CASSSGQGLGGYTF
>TRBJ2-5|TRBD2|.|TRBV7-9
TGTGCCAGCAGCTTGGGGACTAGCGGGGCGGCGGAGACCCAGTACTTC
CASSLGTSGAAETQYF
>TRBJ1-2|.|.|TRBV4-1
TGCGCCAGCACGAGGGAACAGGAGAACTATGGCTACACCTTC
CASTREQENYGYTF
>TRBJ2-1|TRBD2|.|TRBV7-7
TGTGCTAGCAGCTCCGGTCTAGCGGGAGGTGCCTACAATGAGCAGTTCTTC
CASSSGLAGGAYNEQFF
>TRBJ2-1|TRBD1|.|TRBV28
TGTGCCAGCAGTTTAGATCTTGCCGGGACAGAGAAGTACAATGAGCAGTTCTTC
CASSLDLAGTEKYNEQFF
>TRBJ1-2|TRBD1|.|TRBV27
TGTGCCAGCAGTTTAGGCTCAGGGAGGGGGCAGTCTCGAGGCTACACCTTC
CASSLGSGRGQSRGYTF
>TRBJ2-7|TRBD2|.|TRBV7-2
TGTGCCAGCAGCTTAGGGGTAGCGGGAGTCTACGAGCAGTACTTC
CASSLGVAGVYEQYF
>TRBJ1-1|.|.|TRBV10-2
TGCGCCAGCAGTGAGACAGCTAAGAACACTGAAGCTTTCTTT
CASSETAKNTEAFF
>TRBJ2-2|.|medium-sized|TRBV6-6
TGTGCCAGCAGTTCCTTATATGGGAACACCGGGGAGCTGTTTTTT
CASSSLYGNTGELFF
>TRBJ1-3|.|.|TRBV6-5
TGTGCCAGCAGTTACTCTGCCGCTGGAAACACCATATATTTT
CASSYSAAGNTIYF
>TRBJ2-4|.|.|TRBV5-4
TGTGCCAGCAGCTTGGGCGTCCTAGCCAAAAACATTCAGTACTTC
CASSLGVLAKNIQYF
>TRBJ1-5|.|.|TRBV6-1
TGTGCCAGCAGTGAAATAGGGGTACGCAATCAGCCCCAGCATTTT
CASSEIGVRNQPQHF
>TRBJ2-2|.|large|TRBV14
TGTGCCAGCAGCGGACTCTGGAGAAGGAACACCGGGGAGCTGTTTTTT
CASSGLWRRNTGELFF
>TRBJ1-1|.|.|TRBV28
TGTGCCAGCAGTTTGGGTAGGAACACTGAAGCTTTCTTT
CASSLGRNTEAFF
>TRBJ1-1|.|once|TRBV9
TGTGCCAGCAGCGTAGGTCCGGGAGATAGGACTGAAGCTTTCTTT
CASSVGPGDRTEAFF
>TRBJ1-1|.|.|TRBV7-3
TGTGCCAGCAGCCCTCTCGGGAGGAACACTGAAGCTTTCTTT
CASSPLGRNTEAFF
>TRBJ1-5|.|.|TRBV10-2
TGCGCCAGCAGTGAGGGGCCAGGGAAACAGCCCCAGCATTTT
CASSEGPGKQPQHF
>TRBJ1-2|.|.|TRBV7-8
TGTGCCAGCAGCTTTGGGCAGTTCGACTATGGCTACACCTTC
CASSFGQFDYGYTF
>TRBJ1-1|TRBD1|.|TRBV15
TGTGCCACCAGCAGAGATGGACAGGGCGGAGCTTTCTTT
CATSRDGQGGAFF
>TRBJ2-1|TRBD1|.|TRBV7-8
TGTGCCAGCGCCCAGGGGACAGTCAATGAGCAGTTCTTC
CASAQGTVNEQFF
>TRBJ1-2|TRBD1|.|TRBV19
TGTGCCAGTAGTATAAAGGCAGGGGGAGACTATGGCTACACCTTC
CASSIKAGGDYGYTF
>TRBJ2-5|.|.|TRBV7-7
TGTGCTAGCAGCTTTGGGGGGTCCCAAGAGACCCAGTACTTC
CASSFGGSQETQYF
>TRBJ2-5|TRBD1|.|TRBV28
TGTGCCAGCAGATACGGACAGGGACCCCAAGAGACCCAGTACTTC
CASRYGQGPQETQYF
>TRBJ2-1|.|.|TRBV6-1
TGTGCCAGCAGTGGAATGGGCAACTACAATGAGCAGTTCTTC
CASSGMGNYNEQFF
>TRBJ1-5|.|.|TRBV30
TGTGCCTGGAGCTACCAGAGAAATCAGCCCCAGCATTTT
CAWSYQRNQPQHF
>TRBJ1-6|.|.|TRBV4-2
TGTGCCAGCAGCCAAGATTATGGCAGGGTTAGTGATTCACCCCTCCACTTT
CASSQDYGRVSDSPLHF
>TRBJ2-7|TRBD2|.|TRBV29-1
TGCAGCGTTTCGGCTAGCGGGAGCTACGAGCAGTACTTC
CSVSASGSYEQYF
>TRBJ2-2|.|.|TRBV5-1
TGCGCCAGCAGCCCTAGGACCACACCCGGGGAGCTGTTTTTT
CASSPRTTPGELFF
>TRBJ2-3|.|.|TRBV11-1
TGTGCCAGCAGCTTCCGGCGGGGGCCAGATACGCAGTATTTT
CASSFRRGPDTQYF
>TRBJ1-4|.|.|TRBV2
TGTGCCAGCAGTGAATTGGGGGACAATCGCTATGAAAAACTGTTTTTT
CASSELGDNRYEKLFF
>TRBJ2-3|.|.|TRBV29-1
TGCAGCGTTCCGAGGGAGGAAGATACGCAGTATTTT
CSVPREEDTQYF
>TRBJ2-5|.|.|TRBV18
TGTGCCAGCTCACCATTTCGAGGGGGGGAGACCCAGTACTTC
CASSPFRGGETQYF
>TRBJ2-1|.|once|TRBV11-3
TGTGCCAGCAGCTTAGGAGGGAGTCCCTACAATGAGCAGTTCTTC
CASSLGGSPYNEQFF